These T cell receptor beta chains were read from a single sample in a study of response to subunit inactivated influenza vaccine. MiXCR, run by TCRdb on the RT-PCR reads, gives a single entry per CDR3 protein. This sample has about 520,000 distinct CDR3 sequences, with about 25% found just once. Here the sequenced sample was CD4+ T cells sorted from PBMCs, taken about 5 days after vaccination. These receptors all come from a man aged 50 to 59 who received an inactivated influenza vaccine. Both conserved end residues are part of each CDR3. The order of the fields is clone size, V gene, CDR3 protein. Rows give clone size only sometimes, using once, few, many, or a class for an expanded clone.

clone_size: few
v_call: TRBV5-1
cdr3_aa: CASSLDRGLYREQYF

clone_size: -
v_call: TRBV25-1
cdr3_aa: CASSDGPNEKLFF

clone_size: -
v_call: TRBV10-2
cdr3_aa: CASTPGPGGNYEQYF

clone_size: few
v_call: TRBV15
cdr3_aa: CATRSWTSADTDTQYF

clone_size: -
v_call: TRBV4-3
cdr3_aa: CASSHKAGAIYNEQFF

clone_size: -
v_call: TRBV24-1
cdr3_aa: CATAPRRGLQETQYF

clone_size: -
v_call: TRBV6-2/TRBV6-3
cdr3_aa: CASSYRTSFHNEQFF

clone_size: -
v_call: TRBV12-3/TRBV12-4
cdr3_aa: CASRTRGANVLTF

clone_size: few
v_call: TRBV6-2/TRBV6-3
cdr3_aa: CASSLTGSPGQPQHF

clone_size: -
v_call: TRBV12-3/TRBV12-4
cdr3_aa: CASSSTGIDTQYF

clone_size: few
v_call: TRBV5-8
cdr3_aa: CARDAGTVNEKLFF

clone_size: few
v_call: TRBV15
cdr3_aa: CATSTGGQGRSPLHF

clone_size: -
v_call: TRBV10-3
cdr3_aa: CAIGGGDPGEQYF

clone_size: -
v_call: TRBV11-2
cdr3_aa: CASSLDQGAGTEAFF

clone_size: -
v_call: TRBV2
cdr3_aa: CASSGGMGGYNEQFF

clone_size: few
v_call: TRBV20-1
cdr3_aa: CSASEGGFNQPQHF

clone_size: -
v_call: TRBV7-9
cdr3_aa: CASSGQGFNYGYTF

clone_size: -
v_call: TRBV5-5
cdr3_aa: CASSFSGTALGYGYTF

clone_size: -
v_call: TRBV5-1
cdr3_aa: CASSYRDRSYGYTF

clone_size: -
v_call: TRBV12-3/TRBV12-4
cdr3_aa: CASSPSGRAREQYF

clone_size: -
v_call: TRBV7-3
cdr3_aa: CASSLIGALHTGELFF

clone_size: few
v_call: TRBV10-1
cdr3_aa: CASSVGKNIQYF

clone_size: -
v_call: TRBV25-1
cdr3_aa: CASNLAGFTDTQYF

clone_size: -
v_call: TRBV5-1
cdr3_aa: CASSLEPGPNYEQYF

clone_size: -
v_call: TRBV6-1
cdr3_aa: CASRWPYGYTF

clone_size: -
v_call: TRBV2
cdr3_aa: CTSSLVSQVPLWGQPQHF

clone_size: -
v_call: TRBV7-8
cdr3_aa: CASSSSDSIRELFF

clone_size: few
v_call: TRBV11-1
cdr3_aa: CASSLGASGRSLIRDEQFF

clone_size: -
v_call: TRBV20-1
cdr3_aa: CSARDGLAGNSDEQFF

clone_size: -
v_call: TRBV7-9
cdr3_aa: CASSANGPHVKNIQYF

clone_size: -
v_call: TRBV28
cdr3_aa: CASSPNAGGSYNEQFF

clone_size: -
v_call: TRBV3-1
cdr3_aa: CASSQVGGDEQYF

clone_size: few
v_call: TRBV5-4
cdr3_aa: CASSSGTSVSDTQYF

clone_size: many
v_call: TRBV7-9
cdr3_aa: CASSRTSGNTDTQYF

clone_size: -
v_call: TRBV11-1
cdr3_aa: CASSASQQGNYGYTF

clone_size: -
v_call: TRBV3-1
cdr3_aa: CASSQARGRTEAFF

clone_size: few
v_call: TRBV29-1
cdr3_aa: CSVLRGWDNEQFF

clone_size: -
v_call: TRBV20-1
cdr3_aa: CSASDQGGNYEQYF

clone_size: -
v_call: TRBV20-1
cdr3_aa: CSARDRPGNEKLFF